This T cell receptor (beta chain) was profiled in a study of T cells in localized non-small cell lung cancer. The method was immunoSEQ multiplex PCR; TCRdb's version includes in-frame clones alone and lacks a portion of them. The sample includes tens of thousands of clones, about nine tenths of them seen just once. This CDR3 has 15 residues. V was trimmed by 3 bases and J by 3 bases, leaving 14 bases between them. Germline CDR1 reads ENHRY; CDR2 reads SYGVKD. The input for sequencing was peripheral blood, taken before any cancer treatment. The chain links TRBV10-3 to TRBJ1-1; weak D call: TRBD1 (5 bases). The clonotype originates from a woman aged 40 to 75 with stage I lung adenocarcinoma. In DNA form, the CDR3 reads TGTGCCATCAGTGACCCATTACAGGAGTACACTGAAGCTTTCTTT. Amino acids: CAISDPLQEYTEAFF.